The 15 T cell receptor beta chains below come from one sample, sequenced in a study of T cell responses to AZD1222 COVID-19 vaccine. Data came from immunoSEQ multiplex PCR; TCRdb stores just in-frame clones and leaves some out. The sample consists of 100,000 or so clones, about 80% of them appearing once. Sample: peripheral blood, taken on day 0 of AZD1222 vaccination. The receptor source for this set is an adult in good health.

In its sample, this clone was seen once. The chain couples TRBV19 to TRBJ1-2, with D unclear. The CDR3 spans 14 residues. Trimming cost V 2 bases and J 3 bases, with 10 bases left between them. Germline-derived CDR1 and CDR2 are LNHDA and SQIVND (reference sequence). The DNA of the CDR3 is TGTGCCAGTAGTATATTTGTCGGGGACTATGGCTACACCTTC. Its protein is CASSIFVGDYGYTF.

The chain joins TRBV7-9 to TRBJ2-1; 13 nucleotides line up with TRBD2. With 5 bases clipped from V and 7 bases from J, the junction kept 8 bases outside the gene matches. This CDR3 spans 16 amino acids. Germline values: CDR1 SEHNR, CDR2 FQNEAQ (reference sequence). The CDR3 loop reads CASSPPRGLAGNEQFF. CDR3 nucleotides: TGTGCCAGCAGCCCTCCCAGGGGACTAGCGGGGAATGAGCAGTTCTTC.

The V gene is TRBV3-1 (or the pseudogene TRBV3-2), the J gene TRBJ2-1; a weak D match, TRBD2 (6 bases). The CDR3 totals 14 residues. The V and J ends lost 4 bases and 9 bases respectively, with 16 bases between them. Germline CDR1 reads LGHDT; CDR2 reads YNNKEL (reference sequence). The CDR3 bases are TGTGCCAGCAGCCTGGACGGAGGGGTCGTTGAGCAGTTCTTC. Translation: CASSLDGGVVEQFF.

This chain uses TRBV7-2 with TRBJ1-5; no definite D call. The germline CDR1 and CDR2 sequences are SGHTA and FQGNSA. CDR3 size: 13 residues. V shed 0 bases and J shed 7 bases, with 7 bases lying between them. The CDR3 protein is CASSLAIRQPQHF. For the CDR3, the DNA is TGTGCCAGCAGCTTAGCGATTCGCCAGCCCCAGCATTTT.

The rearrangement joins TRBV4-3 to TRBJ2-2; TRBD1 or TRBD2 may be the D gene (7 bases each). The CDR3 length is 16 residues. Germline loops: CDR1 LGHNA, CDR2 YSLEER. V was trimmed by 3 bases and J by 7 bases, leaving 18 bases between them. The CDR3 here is CASSQAGGTANGELFF. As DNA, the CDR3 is TGCGCCAGCAGCCAGGCCGGGGGGACAGCTAACGGGGAGCTGTTTTTT.

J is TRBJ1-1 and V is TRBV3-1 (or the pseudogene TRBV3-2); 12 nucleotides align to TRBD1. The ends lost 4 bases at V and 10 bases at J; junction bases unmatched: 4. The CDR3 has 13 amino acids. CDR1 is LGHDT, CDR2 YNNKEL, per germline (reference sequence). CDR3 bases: TGTGCCAGCAGCCGGGACAGGGGGCTTCGAGCTTTCTTT. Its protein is CASSRDRGLRAFF.

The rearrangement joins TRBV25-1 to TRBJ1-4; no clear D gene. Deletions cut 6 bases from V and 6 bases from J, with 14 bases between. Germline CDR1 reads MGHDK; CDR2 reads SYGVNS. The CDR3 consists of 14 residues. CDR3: CASRGSDGYEKLFF. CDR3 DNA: TGTGCCAGCAGGGGTTCTGATGGGTATGAAAAACTGTTTTTT.

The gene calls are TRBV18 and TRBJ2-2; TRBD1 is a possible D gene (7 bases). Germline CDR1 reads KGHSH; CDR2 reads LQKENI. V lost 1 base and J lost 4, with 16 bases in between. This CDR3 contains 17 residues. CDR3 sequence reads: CASSPLPTGRGTGELFF. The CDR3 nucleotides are TGTGCCAGCTCACCACTCCCGACAGGGCGGGGCACCGGGGAGCTGTTTTTT.

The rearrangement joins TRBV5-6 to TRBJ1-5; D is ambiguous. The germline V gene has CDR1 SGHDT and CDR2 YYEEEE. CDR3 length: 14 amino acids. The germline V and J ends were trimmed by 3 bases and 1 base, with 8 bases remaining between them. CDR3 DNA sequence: TGTGCCAGCAGCTCCTTTATAAGCAATCAGCCCCAGCATTTT. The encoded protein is CASSSFISNQPQHF. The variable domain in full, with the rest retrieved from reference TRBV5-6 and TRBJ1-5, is DAGVTQSPTHLIKTRGQQVTLRCSPKSGHDTVSWYQQALGQGPQFIFQYYEEEERQRGNFPDRFSGHQFPNYSSELNVNALLLGDSALYLCASSSFISNQPQHFGDGTRLSIL.

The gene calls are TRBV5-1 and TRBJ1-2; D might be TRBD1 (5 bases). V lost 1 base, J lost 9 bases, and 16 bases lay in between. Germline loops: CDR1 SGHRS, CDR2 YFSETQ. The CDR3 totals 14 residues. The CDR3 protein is CASSLPTTEGSYTF. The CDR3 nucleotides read TGCGCCAGCAGCTTGCCCACAACAGAGGGGAGCTACACCTTC.

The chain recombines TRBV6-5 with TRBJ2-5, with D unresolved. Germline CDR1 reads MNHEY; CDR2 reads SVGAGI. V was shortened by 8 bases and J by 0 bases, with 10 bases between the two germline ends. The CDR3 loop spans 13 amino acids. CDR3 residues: CASGRGYQETQYF. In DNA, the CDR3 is TGTGCCAGCGGTAGAGGCTACCAAGAGACCCAGTACTTC.

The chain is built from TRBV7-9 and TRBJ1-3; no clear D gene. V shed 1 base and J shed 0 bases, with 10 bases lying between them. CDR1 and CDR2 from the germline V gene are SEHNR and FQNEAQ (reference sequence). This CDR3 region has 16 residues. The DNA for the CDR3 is TGTGCCAGCAGCTTAGGCGGACGGAACTCTGGAAACACCATATATTTT. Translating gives CASSLGGRNSGNTIYF.

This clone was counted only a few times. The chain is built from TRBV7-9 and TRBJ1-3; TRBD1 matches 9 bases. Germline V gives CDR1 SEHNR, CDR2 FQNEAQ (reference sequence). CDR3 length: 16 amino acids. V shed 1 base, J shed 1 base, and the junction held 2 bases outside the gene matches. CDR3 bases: TGTGCCAGCAGCTTAGAACAGGGGGCTTCTGGAAACACCATATATTTT. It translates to CASSLEQGASGNTIYF.

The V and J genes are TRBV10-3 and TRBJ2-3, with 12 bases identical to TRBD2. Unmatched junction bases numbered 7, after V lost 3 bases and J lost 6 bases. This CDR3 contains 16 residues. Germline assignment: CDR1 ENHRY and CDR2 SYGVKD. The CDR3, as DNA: TGTGCCATCAGTGATGTCCTAGCGGGGGGGCCGGATACGCAGTATTTT. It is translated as CAISDVLAGGPDTQYF.

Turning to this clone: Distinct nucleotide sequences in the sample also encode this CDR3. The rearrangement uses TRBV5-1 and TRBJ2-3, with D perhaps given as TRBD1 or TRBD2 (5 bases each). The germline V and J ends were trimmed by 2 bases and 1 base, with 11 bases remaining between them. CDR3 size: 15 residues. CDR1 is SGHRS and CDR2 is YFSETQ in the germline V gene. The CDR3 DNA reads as TGCGCCAGCAGCTTAAGAGGGGTCCGCACAGATACGCAGTATTTT. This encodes CASSLRGVRTDTQYF.